This TCR beta chain was documented in a study of blood T cell repertoires in COVID-19. On the study more broadly: COVID-19 samples, acute and convalescent, were from the United States, Italy and Spain.

CDR1 is LNHNV and CDR2 is YYDKDF in the germline V gene (reference sequence). The CDR3 spans 14 residues. V lost 3 bases to trimming and J lost 1 base; unmatched junction nucleotides: 3. As processed by the authors: Scientists estimated how many nucleated cells there were by amplifying reference gene primers. Only in-frame clones appear in the TCRdb table, and some are missing; sequencing was by immunoSEQ multiplex PCR. V, J and clone size are taken as reported in that table, and D and trimming were inferred from the DNA itself. The sample lists about 200,000 clones, around 85% occurring once. The sequenced sample was peripheral blood. V is TRBV15 and J is TRBJ2-7, with 7 bases aligning to TRBD1. The clonotype was recovered from an older woman with acute or convalescent COVID-19. The CDR3 bases are TGTGCCACCAGCAGGGGACAGAATTCCTACGAGCAGTACTTC. Translated: CATSRGQNSYEQYF.